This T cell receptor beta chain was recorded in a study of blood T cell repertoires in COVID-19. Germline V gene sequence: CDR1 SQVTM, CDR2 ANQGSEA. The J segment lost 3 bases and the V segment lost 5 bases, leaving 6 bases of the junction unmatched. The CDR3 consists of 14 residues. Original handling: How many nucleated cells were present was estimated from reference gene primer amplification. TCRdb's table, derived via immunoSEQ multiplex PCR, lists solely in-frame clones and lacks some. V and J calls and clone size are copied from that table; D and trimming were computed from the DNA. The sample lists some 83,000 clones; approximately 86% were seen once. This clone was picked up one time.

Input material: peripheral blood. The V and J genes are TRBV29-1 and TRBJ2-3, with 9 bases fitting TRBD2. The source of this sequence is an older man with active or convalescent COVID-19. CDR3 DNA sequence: TGCAGCGTTTCGGCTAGCGGGATAACAGATACGCAGTATTTT. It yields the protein CSVSASGITDTQYF.